The 14 T cell receptor beta chains below were found in one sample sequenced in a study of PD-1 blockade in classical Hodgkin lymphoma. Method: immunoSEQ multiplex PCR; TCRdb's copy keeps in-frame clones and lacks some. The table has roughly 140,000 clones, nearly 80% seen once. Each patient's relapse followed autologous stem cell transplantation, and brentuximab vedotin exposure varied. Specimen: peripheral blood mononuclear cells (PBMCs), collected before the second cycle of nivolumab. The origin of the receptors is a human donor with classical Hodgkin lymphoma.

On this clone: This sample includes further DNA sequences coding for the same CDR3. The chain is built from TRBV11-2 and TRBJ2-7; D ambiguous. The ends were cut back, 4 bases at V and 2 bases at J, with 6 bases in the middle. CDR1 and CDR2 from the germline V gene are SGHAT and FQNNGV. The CDR3 covers 12 residues. The CDR3 sequence: CASSSRPYEQYF. The CDR3 DNA is TGTGCCAGCAGCTCCAGACCCTACGAGCAGTACTTC. Based on the CDR3 plus reference TRBV11-2 and TRBJ2-7, the full variable domain is EAGVAQSPRYKIIEKRQSVAFWCNPISGHATLYWYQQILGQGPKLLIQFQNNGVVDDSQLPKDRFSAERLKGVDSTLKIQPAKLEDSAVYLCASSSRPYEQYFGPGTRLTVT.

This chain links TRBV2 with TRBJ1-5, with D tentatively TRBD1 (5 bases). Germline CDR1 and CDR2: SNHLY and FYNNEI. Trimming took 4 bases from V and 9 from J, leaving 19 bases between them. The length of the CDR3 is 15 residues. The CDR3 reads CASSVFGTDVGPQHF. The CDR3, as DNA: TGTGCCAGCAGTGTATTCGGGACGGACGTCGGGCCCCAGCATTTT. Together with reference TRBV2 and TRBJ1-5, the CDR3 gives the full variable domain: EPEVTQTPSHQVTQMGQEVILRCVPISNHLYFYWYRQILGQKVEFLVSFYNNEISEKSEIFDDQFSVERPDGSNFTLKIRSTKLEDSAMYFCASSVFGTDVGPQHFGDGTRLSIL.

The J gene is TRBJ2-1, the V gene TRBV7-2; 14 bases align to TRBD2. This CDR3 region has 19 residues. V dropped 2 bases and J dropped 7; count of bases not matched to a gene: 13. CDR1 is SGHTA and CDR2 is FQGNSA in the germline V gene. The CDR3 nucleotides read TGTGCCAGCAGCTTAAGGGGTCTGACTAGCGGGAGGGCCCCTAATGAGCAGTTCTTC. Translating gives CASSLRGLTSGRAPNEQFF.

The count of this clone is one. The J gene is TRBJ2-7, the V gene TRBV6-6, with 12 bases that match TRBD2. CDR1 MNHNY and CDR2 SVGAGI come from the germline V gene (reference sequence). CDR3 length equals 15 residues. With V trimmed by 6 bases and J by 5 bases, 8 bases remained unmatched. The CDR3 nucleotides are TGTGCCAGCAGACAAAGGACTAGCGGGAAGGACGAGCAGTACTTC. Translation: CASRQRTSGKDEQYF.

The J gene is TRBJ2-7, the V gene TRBV6-1, with 12 bases lining up with TRBD2. The germline V gene encodes CDR1 MNHNS and CDR2 SASEGT. The CDR3 spans 13 residues. V lost 10 bases and J lost 4; bases outside the gene matches: 5. CDR3: CATRTSGVYEQYF. In DNA form, the CDR3 reads TGTGCCACCAGGACTAGCGGGGTTTACGAGCAGTACTTC.

The genes are TRBV5-4 and TRBJ1-5; 8 positions match TRBD1. After removal of 0 bases from V and 3 bases from J, the junction contained 2 bases not matched to a gene. CDR1 and CDR2 from the germline V gene are SGHNT and YYREEE (reference sequence). This CDR3 is 15 amino acids long. DNA of the CDR3: TGTGCCAGCAGCTTGGGCAGGGGGCCCAATCAGCCCCAGCATTTT. This translates into CASSLGRGPNQPQHF.

J is TRBJ2-4 and V is TRBV21-1. TRBV21-1 is a pseudogene locus. The CDR3 extends over 12 amino acids. The CDR3, as DNA: TGTGCCAGCAGCATCGCTAAGGACATTCAGTACTTC. Protein sequence: CASSIAKDIQYF.

The V and J genes are TRBV19 and TRBJ1-5, with 9 bases matching TRBD1. With V trimmed by 3 bases and J by 0 bases, 18 bases remained unmatched. This CDR3 region has 21 residues. Per germline, CDR1 LNHDA and CDR2 SQIVND (reference sequence). This chain's CDR3 is CASSIDASGQGYTYSNQPQHF. Written as DNA, the CDR3 is TGTGCCAGTAGTATCGACGCCTCGGGACAGGGCTATACTTATAGCAATCAGCCCCAGCATTTT. Combining the CDR3 with reference TRBV19 and TRBJ1-5 gives the whole variable domain DGGITQSPKYLFRKEGQNVTLSCEQNLNHDAMYWYRQDPGQGLRLIYYSQIVNDFQKGDIAEGYSVSREKKESFPLTVTSAQKNPTAFYLCASSIDASGQGYTYSNQPQHFGDGTRLSIL.

The CDR3, as DNA: TGTGCCAGCAGTTTAGGGGGACAGGGATGGCAGTACTTC. Protein sequence: CASSLGGQGWQYF. The chain carries TRBV28 and TRBJ2-7, with TRBD1 identical over 9 bases. CDR1 is MDHEN and CDR2 is SYDVKM in the germline V gene. V shed 2 bases and J 9 bases; nucleotides not matched to a gene: 5. The CDR3 is 13 amino acids.

This clone has only one observation. The genes are TRBV10-3 and TRBJ1-6; the D gene is possibly TRBD1 (5 bases). The CDR3 extends over 15 amino acids. Germline loops: CDR1 ENHRY, CDR2 SYGVKD. Trimming removed 5 bases at V and 5 bases at J, with 13 bases between. The DNA of the CDR3 is TGTGCCATCAGTACCCGGGACGGCGATAATTCACCCCTCCACTTT. This sequence encodes CAISTRDGDNSPLHF.

The chain joins TRBV7-9 to TRBJ2-3; 8 bases map to TRBD1. The CDR3 has 14 amino acids. Per the germline V gene, CDR1 is SEHNR and CDR2 is FQNEAQ (reference sequence). The ends lost 6 bases at V and 4 bases at J; junction bases unmatched: 6. In DNA form, the CDR3 reads TGTGCCAGCAGGAGTACAGGGGGAGCAGATACGCAGTATTTT. Translation: CASRSTGGADTQYF.

The V and J genes are TRBV14 and TRBJ2-1; 9 bases are a match to TRBD1. From germline, CDR1 is SGHDN and CDR2 FVKESK. V shed 0 bases, J shed 6 bases, and the junction held 18 bases outside the gene matches. The CDR3 consists of 20 residues. The CDR3 region is CASSQDYGTGKPPSANEQFF. CDR3 DNA sequence: TGTGCCAGCAGCCAAGATTATGGGACAGGGAAACCCCCTAGCGCCAATGAGCAGTTCTTC.

V gene TRBV6-4 combines with J gene TRBJ2-5; unclear D gene. The germline CDR1 and CDR2 sequences are MRHNA and SNTAGT. This CDR3 has 15 residues. Trimming took 4 bases from V and 4 from J, leaving 16 bases between them. The CDR3 region has the DNA TGTGCCAGCAGTGCTCATCCGGCGGTTAGAGAGACCCAGTACTTC. Its translation is CASSAHPAVRETQYF.

This chain uses TRBV23-1 with TRBJ2-7; D uncertain. TRBV23-1 falls under the ORF class, with uncertain function. The CDR3 sequence is 13 residues long. The V end lost 8 bases, the J end lost 0 bases, and 11 bases lay between the germline ends. The CDR3 nucleotides read TGCGCCAGCCCCGGGTACTTCTCCTACGAGCAGTACTTC. Translating gives CASPGYFSYEQYF.